This T cell receptor (beta chain) emerged from a study of T cell responses to AZD1222 COVID-19 vaccine. Study in general: Pooled in the analysis were second doses at about 4 or about 12 weeks. General study results and limits: Clonal diversity may have been underestimated in mostly white British donors. Sampling that yielded the repertoires occurred only after the peak T cell response.

Worth noting for this clone: Its target is unknown.

Libraries were prepared by immunoSEQ multiplex PCR; TCRdb keeps only in-frame clonotypes and omits some of them. The sample lists around 130,000 clones; over 90% were seen once. This CDR3 is built from 15 residues. With 3 bases clipped from V and 5 bases from J, the junction kept 6 bases outside the gene matches. Germline V gene lookup returns CDR1 KGHSH and CDR2 LQKENI. V usage is TRBV18 and J usage is TRBJ1-5; 8 nucleotides line up with TRBD1. This receptor was obtained from an adult in good health. The sequencing here drew on peripheral blood, taken on day 0 of AZD1222 vaccination. CDR3 bases: TGTGCCAGCTCACCGGGGGGACAGGTAGATCAGCCCCAGCATTTT. It codes for CASSPGGQVDQPQHF. The whole variable domain, remainder taken from reference TRBV18 and TRBJ1-5, is NAGVMQNPRHLVRRRGQEARLRCSPMKGHSHVYWYRQLPEEGLKFMVYLQKENIIDESGMPKERFSAEFPKEGPSILRIQQVVRGDSAAYFCASSPGGQVDQPQHFGDGTRLSIL.